This T cell receptor beta chain appears in the sequencing data of a study of T cells after yellow fever vaccination. Study-wide points: Contaminating bulk clonotypes could be abundant in FACS-sorted repertoires. Booster sampling recovered most clones from primary vaccination (approximately 97% CD4, just over 85% CD8).

A universal primer site and UMIs were added as TCR cDNA was made by 5'RACE template switching. Each CDR3 protein gets one entry after TCRdb re-called the 5' RACE reads with MiXCR. Seen here are some 300,000 distinct CDR3 sequences, about 10% observed once, and the top ten hold about 3%. Germline-derived CDR1 and CDR2 are ENHRY and SYGVKD. This CDR3 is 15 amino acids long. V gave up 9 bases and J gave up 3 bases, with 21 bases separating them. In the case of this clonotype: Its antigen is not known.

J is TRBJ2-7 and V is TRBV10-3; D might be TRBD1 (6 bases). This receptor was identified in a young man who received the YFV17D yellow fever vaccine. The sample consisted of CD4+ T cells sorted from PBMCs, taken 45 days after the yellow fever booster vaccination. The CDR3 loop reads CAIKAGTPVGYEQYV. In nucleotides, the CDR3 is TGTGCCATTAAAGCCGGGACACCCGTTGGCTACGAGCAGTACGTC.